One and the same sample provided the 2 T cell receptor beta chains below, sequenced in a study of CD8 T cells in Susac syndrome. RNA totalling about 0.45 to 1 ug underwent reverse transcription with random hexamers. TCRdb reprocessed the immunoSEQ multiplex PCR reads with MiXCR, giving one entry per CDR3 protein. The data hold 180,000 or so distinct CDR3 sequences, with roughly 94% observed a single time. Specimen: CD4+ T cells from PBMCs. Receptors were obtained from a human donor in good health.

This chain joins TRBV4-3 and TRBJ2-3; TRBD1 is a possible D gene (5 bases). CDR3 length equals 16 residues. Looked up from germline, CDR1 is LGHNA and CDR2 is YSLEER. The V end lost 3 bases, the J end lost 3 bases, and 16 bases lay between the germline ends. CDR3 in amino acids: CASSQDPPGFTDTQYF. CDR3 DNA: TGCGCCAGCAGCCAGGATCCCCCAGGGTTTACAGATACGCAGTATTTT.

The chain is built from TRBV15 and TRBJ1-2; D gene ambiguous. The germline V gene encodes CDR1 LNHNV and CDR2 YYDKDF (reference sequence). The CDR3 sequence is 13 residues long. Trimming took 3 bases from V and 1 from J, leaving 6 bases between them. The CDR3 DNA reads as TGTGCCACCAGCAGGGACCGTAACTATGGCTACACCTTC. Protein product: CATSRDRNYGYTF.